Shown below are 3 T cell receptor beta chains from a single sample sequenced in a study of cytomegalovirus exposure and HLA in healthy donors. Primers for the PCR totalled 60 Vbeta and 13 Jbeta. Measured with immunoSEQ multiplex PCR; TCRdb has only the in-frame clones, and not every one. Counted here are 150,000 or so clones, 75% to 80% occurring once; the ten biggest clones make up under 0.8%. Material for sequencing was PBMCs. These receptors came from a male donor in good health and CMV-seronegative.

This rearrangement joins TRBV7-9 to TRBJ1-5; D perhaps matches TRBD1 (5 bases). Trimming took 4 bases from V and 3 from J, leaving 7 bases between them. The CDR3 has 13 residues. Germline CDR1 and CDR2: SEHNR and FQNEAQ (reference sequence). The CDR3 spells CASSSGNNQPQHF. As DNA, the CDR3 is TGTGCCAGCAGCTCAGGGAACAATCAGCCCCAGCATTTT.

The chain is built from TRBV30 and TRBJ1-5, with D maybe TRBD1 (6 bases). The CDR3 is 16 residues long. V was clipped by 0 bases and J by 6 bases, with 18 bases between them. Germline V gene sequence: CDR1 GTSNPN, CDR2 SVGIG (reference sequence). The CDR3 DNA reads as TGTGCCTGGAGTGTAGGCGGCAGGGGATACCCTCAGCCCCAGCATTTT. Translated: CAWSVGGRGYPQPQHF.

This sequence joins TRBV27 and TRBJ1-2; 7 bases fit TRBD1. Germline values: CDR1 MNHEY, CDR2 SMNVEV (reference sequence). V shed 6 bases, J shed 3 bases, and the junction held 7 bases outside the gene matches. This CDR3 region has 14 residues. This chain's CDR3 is CASSRQGSHYGYTF. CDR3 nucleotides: TGTGCCAGCAGCCGACAGGGCTCGCACTATGGCTACACCTTC.